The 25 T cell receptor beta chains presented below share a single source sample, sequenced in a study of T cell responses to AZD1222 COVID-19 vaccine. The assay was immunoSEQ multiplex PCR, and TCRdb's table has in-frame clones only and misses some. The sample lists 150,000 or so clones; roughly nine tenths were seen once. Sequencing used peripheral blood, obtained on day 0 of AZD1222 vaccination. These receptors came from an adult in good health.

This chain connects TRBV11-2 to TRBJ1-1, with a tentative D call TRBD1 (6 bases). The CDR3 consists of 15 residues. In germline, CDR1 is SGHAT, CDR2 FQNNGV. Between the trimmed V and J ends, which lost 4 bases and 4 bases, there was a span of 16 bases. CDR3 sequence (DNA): TGTGCCAGCAGCTCCTCCGGACAGCCTTCCACTGAAGCTTTCTTT. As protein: CASSSSGQPSTEAFF.

CDR3 loop: CASSFLNQPQHF. The CDR3 DNA follows: TGTGCCAGCAGTTTCCTTAATCAGCCCCAGCATTTT. The chain combines TRBV6-6 with TRBJ1-5; D is uncertain. CDR3 length: 12 amino acids. Germline V gene data show CDR1 as MNHNY and CDR2 as SVGAGI (reference sequence). Trimming removed 4 bases from V and 4 bases from J, with 5 bases in between.

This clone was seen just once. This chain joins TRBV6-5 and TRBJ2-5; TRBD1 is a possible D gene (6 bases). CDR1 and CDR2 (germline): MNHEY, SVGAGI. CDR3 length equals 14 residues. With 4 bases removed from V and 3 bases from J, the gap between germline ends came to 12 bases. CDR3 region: CASSSSDRKETQYF. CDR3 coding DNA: TGTGCCAGCAGTTCCTCAGACAGGAAAGAGACCCAGTACTTC.

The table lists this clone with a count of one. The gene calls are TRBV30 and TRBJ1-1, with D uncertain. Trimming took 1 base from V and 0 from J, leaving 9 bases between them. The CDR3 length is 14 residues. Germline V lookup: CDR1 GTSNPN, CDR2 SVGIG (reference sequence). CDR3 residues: CAWSGSGMNTEAFF. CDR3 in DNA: TGTGCCTGGAGTGGGTCTGGCATGAACACTGAAGCTTTCTTT. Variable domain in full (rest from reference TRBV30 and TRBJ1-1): SQTIHQWPATLVQPVGSPLSLECTVEGTSNPNLYWYRQAAGRGLQLLFYSVGIGQISSEVPQNLSASRPQDRQFILSSKKLLLSDSGFYLCAWSGSGMNTEAFFGQGTRLTVV.

The CDR3 DNA sequence: TGTGCCAGCAGCTCAACCCGACAGGGATCTGCTCCAGAGACCCAGTACTTC. Protein product: CASSSTRQGSAPETQYF. V gene TRBV7-8 combines with J gene TRBJ2-5; 7 nucleotides line up with TRBD1. The V and J ends lost 4 bases and 4 bases, in that order; junction bases with no gene match: 15. Germline V gives CDR1 SGHVS, CDR2 FQNEAQ. CDR3 length: 17 residues.

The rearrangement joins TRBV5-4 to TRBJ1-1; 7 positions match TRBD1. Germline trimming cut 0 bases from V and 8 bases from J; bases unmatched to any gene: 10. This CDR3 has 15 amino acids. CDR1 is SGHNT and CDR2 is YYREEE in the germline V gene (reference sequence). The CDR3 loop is CASSLARTGGGEAFF. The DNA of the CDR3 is TGTGCCAGCAGCTTGGCCAGGACAGGCGGAGGGGAAGCTTTCTTT.

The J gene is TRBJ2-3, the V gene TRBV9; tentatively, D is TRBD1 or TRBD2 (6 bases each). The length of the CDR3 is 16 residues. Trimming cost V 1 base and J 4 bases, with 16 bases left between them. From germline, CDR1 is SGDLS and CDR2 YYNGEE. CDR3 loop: CASSVSGGGGSDTQYF. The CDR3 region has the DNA TGTGCCAGCAGCGTAAGTGGAGGGGGAGGCTCAGATACGCAGTATTTT.

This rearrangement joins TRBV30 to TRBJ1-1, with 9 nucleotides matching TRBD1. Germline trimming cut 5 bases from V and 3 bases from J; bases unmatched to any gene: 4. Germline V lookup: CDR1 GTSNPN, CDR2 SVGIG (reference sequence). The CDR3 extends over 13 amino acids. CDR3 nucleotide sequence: TGTGCCTGGGGGGGGACAGGGTACACTGAAGCTTTCTTT. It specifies CAWGGTGYTEAFF.

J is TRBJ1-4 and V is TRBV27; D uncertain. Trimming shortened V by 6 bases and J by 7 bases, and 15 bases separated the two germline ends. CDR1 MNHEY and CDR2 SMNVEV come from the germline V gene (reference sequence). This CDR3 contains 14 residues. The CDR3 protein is CASRLIGQSEKLFF. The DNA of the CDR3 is TGTGCCAGCAGGCTTATCGGCCAATCTGAAAAACTGTTTTTT.

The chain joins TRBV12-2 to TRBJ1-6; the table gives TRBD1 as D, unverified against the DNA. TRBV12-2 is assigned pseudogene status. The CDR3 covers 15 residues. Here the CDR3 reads CASRLWGQYNSPLHF. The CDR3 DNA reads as TGTGCAAGTCGCTTATGGGGACAGTATAATTCACCCCTCCACTTT.

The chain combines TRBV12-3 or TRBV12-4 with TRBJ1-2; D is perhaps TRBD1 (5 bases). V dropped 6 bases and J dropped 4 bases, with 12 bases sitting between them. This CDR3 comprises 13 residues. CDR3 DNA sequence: TGTGCCAGCAGGCGGGACCAGGGCTATGGCTACACCTTC. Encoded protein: CASRRDQGYGYTF.

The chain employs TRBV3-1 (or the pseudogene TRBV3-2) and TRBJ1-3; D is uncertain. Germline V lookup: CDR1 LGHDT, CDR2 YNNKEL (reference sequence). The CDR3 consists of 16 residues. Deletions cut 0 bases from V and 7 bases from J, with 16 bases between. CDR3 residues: CASSQEGSGRFNTIYF. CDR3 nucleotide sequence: TGTGCCAGCAGCCAAGAAGGGTCCGGCCGGTTCAACACCATATATTTT.

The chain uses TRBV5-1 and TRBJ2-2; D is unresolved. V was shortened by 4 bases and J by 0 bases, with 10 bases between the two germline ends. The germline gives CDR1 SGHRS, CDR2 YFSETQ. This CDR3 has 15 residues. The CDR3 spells CASSPNDPNTGELFF. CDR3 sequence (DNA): TGCGCCAGCAGCCCAAATGACCCGAACACCGGGGAGCTGTTTTTT.

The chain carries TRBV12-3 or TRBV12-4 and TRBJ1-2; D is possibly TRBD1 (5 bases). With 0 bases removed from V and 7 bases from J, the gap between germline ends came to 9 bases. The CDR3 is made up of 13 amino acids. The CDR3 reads CASSLAMGVGYTF. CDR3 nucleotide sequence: TGTGCCAGCAGTTTAGCGATGGGGGTTGGCTACACCTTC.

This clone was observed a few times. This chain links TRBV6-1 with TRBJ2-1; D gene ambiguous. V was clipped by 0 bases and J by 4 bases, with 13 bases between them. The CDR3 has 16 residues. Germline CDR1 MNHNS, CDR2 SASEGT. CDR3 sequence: CASSEARRAAYNEQFF. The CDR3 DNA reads TGTGCCAGCAGTGAAGCTCGAAGGGCAGCATACAATGAGCAGTTCTTC.

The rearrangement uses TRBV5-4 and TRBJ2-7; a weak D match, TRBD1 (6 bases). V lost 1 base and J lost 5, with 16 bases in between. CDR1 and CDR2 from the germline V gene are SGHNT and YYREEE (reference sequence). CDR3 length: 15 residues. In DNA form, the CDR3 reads TGTGCCAGCAGCTTGCAGGGGAAGGTTTGGAACGAGCAGTACTTC. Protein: CASSLQGKVWNEQYF.

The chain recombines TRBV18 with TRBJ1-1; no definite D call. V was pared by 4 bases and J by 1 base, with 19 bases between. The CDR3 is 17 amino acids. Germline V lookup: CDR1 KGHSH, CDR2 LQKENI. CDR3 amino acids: CASSQIGPGKGNTEAFF. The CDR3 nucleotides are TGTGCCAGCTCACAAATCGGCCCCGGGAAGGGGAACACTGAAGCTTTCTTT.

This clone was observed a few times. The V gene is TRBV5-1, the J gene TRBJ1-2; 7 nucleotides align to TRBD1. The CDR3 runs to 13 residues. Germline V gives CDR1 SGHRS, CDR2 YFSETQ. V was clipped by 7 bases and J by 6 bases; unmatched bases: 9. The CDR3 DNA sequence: TGCGCCAGCCGGGAGGGGGCCCCGGATGGCTACACCTTC. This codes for CASREGAPDGYTF.

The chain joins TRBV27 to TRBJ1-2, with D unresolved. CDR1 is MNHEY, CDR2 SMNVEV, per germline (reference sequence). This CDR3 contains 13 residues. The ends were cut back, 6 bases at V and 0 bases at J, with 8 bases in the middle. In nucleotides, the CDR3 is TGTGCCAGCAGCCCTAAAGCTAACTATGGCTACACCTTC. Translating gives CASSPKANYGYTF.

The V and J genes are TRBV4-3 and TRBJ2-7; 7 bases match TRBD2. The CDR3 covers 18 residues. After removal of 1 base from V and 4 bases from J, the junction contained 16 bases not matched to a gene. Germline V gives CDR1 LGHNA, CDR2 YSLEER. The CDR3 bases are TGCGCCAGCAGCCAAGGTGCGGGTCGGGGGGTCATGCCGTACGAGCAGTACTTC. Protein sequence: CASSQGAGRGVMPYEQYF.

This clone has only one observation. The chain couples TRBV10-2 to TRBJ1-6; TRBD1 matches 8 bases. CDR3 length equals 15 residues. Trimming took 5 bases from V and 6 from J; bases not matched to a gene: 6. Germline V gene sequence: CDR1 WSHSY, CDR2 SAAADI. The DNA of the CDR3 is TGCGCCAGCAGTCTGACAGGGGTTCGTAATTCACCCCTCCACTTT. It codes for CASSLTGVRNSPLHF.

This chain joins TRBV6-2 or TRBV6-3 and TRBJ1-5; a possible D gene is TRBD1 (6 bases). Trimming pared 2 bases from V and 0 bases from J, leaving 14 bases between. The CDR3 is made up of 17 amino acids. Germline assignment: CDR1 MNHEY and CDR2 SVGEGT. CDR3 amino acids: CASSYARGHNSNQPQHF. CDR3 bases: TGTGCCAGCAGTTACGCTCGGGGGCACAATAGCAATCAGCCCCAGCATTTT.

CDR3 coding DNA: TGCGCCAGCAGCTTGGCCCCGAATCAGCCCCAGCATTTT. It yields the protein CASSLAPNQPQHF. V usage is TRBV5-1 and J usage is TRBJ1-5; D gene ambiguous. Germline CDR1 reads SGHRS; CDR2 reads YFSETQ. The CDR3 has 13 amino acids. V lost 0 bases and J 4 bases, leaving 5 bases between the germline ends.

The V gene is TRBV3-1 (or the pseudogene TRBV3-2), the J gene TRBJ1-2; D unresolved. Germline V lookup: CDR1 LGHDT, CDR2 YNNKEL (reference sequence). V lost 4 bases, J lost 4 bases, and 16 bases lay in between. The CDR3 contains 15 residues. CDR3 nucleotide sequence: TGTGCCAGCAGCCCCGGGCCTCCGCGGGGCTATGGCTACACCTTC. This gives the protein CASSPGPPRGYGYTF.

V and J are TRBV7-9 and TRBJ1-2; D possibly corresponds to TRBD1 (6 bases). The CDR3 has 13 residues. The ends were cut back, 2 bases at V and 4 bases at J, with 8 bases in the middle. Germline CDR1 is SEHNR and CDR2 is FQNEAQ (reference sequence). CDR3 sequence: CASSLTGPYGYTF. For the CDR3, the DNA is TGTGCCAGCAGCTTAACAGGGCCCTATGGCTACACCTTC.